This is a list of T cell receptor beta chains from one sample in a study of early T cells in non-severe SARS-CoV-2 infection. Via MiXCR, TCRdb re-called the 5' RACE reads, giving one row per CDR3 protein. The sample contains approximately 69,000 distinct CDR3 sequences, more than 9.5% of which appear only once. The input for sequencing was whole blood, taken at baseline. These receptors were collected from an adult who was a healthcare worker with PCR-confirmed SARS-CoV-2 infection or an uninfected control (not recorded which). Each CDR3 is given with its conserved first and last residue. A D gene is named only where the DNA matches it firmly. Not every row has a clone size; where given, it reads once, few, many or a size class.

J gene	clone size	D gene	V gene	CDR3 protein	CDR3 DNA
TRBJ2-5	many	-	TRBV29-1	CSVGPASSYQETQYF	TGCAGCGTTGGTCCGGCTAGCTCTTACCAAGAGACCCAGTACTTC
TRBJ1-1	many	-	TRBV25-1	CASSEFRSGTEAFF	TGTGCCAGCAGTGAATTTAGGAGCGGCACTGAAGCTTTCTTT
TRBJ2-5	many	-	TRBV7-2	CASSPWDSGETQYF	TGTGCCAGCAGCCCCTGGGATAGCGGCGAGACCCAGTACTTC
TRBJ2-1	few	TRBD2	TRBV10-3	CAISPGTSGRGFYNEQFF	TGTGCCATCAGCCCCGGGACTAGCGGGCGGGGGTTCTACAATGAGCAGTTCTTC
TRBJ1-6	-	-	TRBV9	CASSGVVGSPLHF	TGTGCCAGCAGCGGGGTAGTCGGTTCACCCCTCCACTTT
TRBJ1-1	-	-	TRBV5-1	CASSSQGSEAFF	TGCGCCAGCAGCTCACAGGGATCTGAAGCTTTCTTT
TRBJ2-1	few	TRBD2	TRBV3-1	CASSQARLAGVYNEQFF	TGTGCCAGCAGCCAAGCCCGACTAGCGGGAGTCTACAATGAGCAGTTCTTC
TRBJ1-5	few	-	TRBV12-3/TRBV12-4	CASSSVGGGGNQPQHF	TGTGCCAGCAGTTCAGTTGGGGGGGGCGGCAATCAGCCCCAGCATTTT
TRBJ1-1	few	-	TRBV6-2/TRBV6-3	CASSDTGQSFLQAFF	TGTGCCAGCAGTGATACTGGACAGAGCTTCTTGCAAGCTTTCTTT
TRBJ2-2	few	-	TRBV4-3	CASSQGVVPGELFF	TGCGCCAGCAGCCAGGGTGTAGTGCCCGGGGAGCTGTTTTTT
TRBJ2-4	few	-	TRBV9	CASSGSQGNIQYF	TGTGCCAGCAGTGGCTCCCAGGGCAACATTCAGTACTTC
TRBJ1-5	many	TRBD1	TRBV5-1	CASSRDRGYQPQHF	TGCGCCAGCAGCCGAGACAGGGGTTATCAGCCCCAGCATTTT
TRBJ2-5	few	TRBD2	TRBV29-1	CSAGTTEETQYF	TGCAGCGCCGGGACTACAGAAGAGACCCAGTACTTC
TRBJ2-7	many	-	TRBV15	CATSRDRVNYEQYF	TGTGCCACCAGCAGAGATCGGGTCAACTACGAGCAGTACTTC
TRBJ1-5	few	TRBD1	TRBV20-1	CSALRTGGNNQPQHF	TGCAGTGCTTTACGAACAGGGGGCAACAATCAGCCCCAGCATTTT
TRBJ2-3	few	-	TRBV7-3	CASSPRGRTDTQYF	TGTGCCAGCAGCCCCAGAGGGCGCACAGATACGCAGTATTTT
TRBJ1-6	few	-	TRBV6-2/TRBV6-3	CASLEKTGRNSPLHF	TGTGCCAGCCTAGAGAAGACGGGACGTAATTCACCCCTCCACTTT
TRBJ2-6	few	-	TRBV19	CASSADRANVLTF	TGTGCCAGTAGCGCGGACAGGGCCAACGTCCTGACTTTC
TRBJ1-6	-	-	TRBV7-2	CASSLGGRTPLHF	TGTGCCAGCAGCTTAGGTGGCAGAACACCCCTCCACTTT
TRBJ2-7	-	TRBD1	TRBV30	CAWSGDRGDEQYF	TGTGCCTGGAGCGGGGACAGGGGAGACGAGCAGTACTTC
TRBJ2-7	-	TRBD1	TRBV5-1	CASSSGQGDTYEQYF	TGCGCCAGCAGCTCGGGACAGGGGGATACCTACGAGCAGTACTTC
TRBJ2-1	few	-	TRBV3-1	CASSQDLMDLAAYNEQFF	TGTGCCAGCAGCCAAGATCTTATGGACCTCGCGGCCTACAATGAGCAGTTCTTC
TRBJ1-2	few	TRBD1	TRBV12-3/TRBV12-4	CASRATTGTYGYTF	TGTGCCAGCAGGGCTACGACAGGGACCTATGGCTACACCTTC
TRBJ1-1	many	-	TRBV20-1	CSARDRGNTEAFF	TGCAGTGCTAGAGATAGGGGTAACACTGAAGCTTTCTTT
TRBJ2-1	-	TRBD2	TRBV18	CASSPISGSANEQFF	TGTGCCAGCTCACCAATTAGCGGGAGTGCGAATGAGCAGTTCTTC
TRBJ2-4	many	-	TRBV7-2	CASSSPGEYLAKNIQYF	TGTGCCAGCAGCTCACCAGGGGAGTACTTAGCCAAAAACATTCAGTACTTC
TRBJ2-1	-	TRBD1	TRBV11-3	CASSLDTGQIYNEQFF	TGTGCCAGCAGCTTAGACACGGGACAGATCTACAATGAGCAGTTCTTC
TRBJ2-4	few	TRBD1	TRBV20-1	CSASGLQGVQNIQYF	TGCAGTGCTAGTGGACTTCAGGGGGTCCAAAACATTCAGTACTTC
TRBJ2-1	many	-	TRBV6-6	CASSSTLRGDEQFF	TGTGCCAGCAGTTCGACCTTAAGGGGTGATGAGCAGTTCTTC
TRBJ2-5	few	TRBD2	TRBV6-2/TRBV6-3	CASSVGLAGDLETQYF	TGTGCCAGCAGCGTCGGGCTAGCGGGGGACCTGGAGACCCAGTACTTC
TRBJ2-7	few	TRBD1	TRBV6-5	CASSYSTRTGTGSYEQYF	TGTGCCAGCAGTTACTCTACCCGAACCGGGACAGGGTCCTACGAGCAGTACTTC
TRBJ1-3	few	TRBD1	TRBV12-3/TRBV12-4	CASSRDRGNTIYF	TGTGCCAGCAGCCGGGACAGGGGAAACACCATATATTTT
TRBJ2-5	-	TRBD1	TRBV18	CASSSQGAGETQYF	TGTGCCAGCTCATCACAGGGGGCCGGAGAGACCCAGTACTTC
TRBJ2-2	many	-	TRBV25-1	CASSAKTLVGTGELFF	TGTGCCAGCAGTGCCAAGACACTCGTTGGCACCGGGGAGCTGTTTTTT